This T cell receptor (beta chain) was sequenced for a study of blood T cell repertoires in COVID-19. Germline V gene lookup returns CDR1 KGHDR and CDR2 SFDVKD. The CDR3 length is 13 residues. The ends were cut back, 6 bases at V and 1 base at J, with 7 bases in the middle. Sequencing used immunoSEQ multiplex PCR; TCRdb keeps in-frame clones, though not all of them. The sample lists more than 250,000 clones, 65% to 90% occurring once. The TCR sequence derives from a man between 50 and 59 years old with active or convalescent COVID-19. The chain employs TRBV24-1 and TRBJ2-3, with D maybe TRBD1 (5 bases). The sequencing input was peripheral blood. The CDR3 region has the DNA TGTGCCACCAGTCCACAGGGCACAGATACGCAGTATTTT. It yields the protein CATSPQGTDTQYF.